This entry features one T cell receptor beta chain sequence. The data were produced by immunoSEQ multiplex PCR, yet TCRdb's version contains in-frame clones alone and is incomplete. The sample includes hundreds of thousands of clones, 87% of them seen just once. This sample was included in a study of blood T cell repertoires in COVID-19. CDR3 size: 17 residues. V lost 3 bases and J 4 bases, leaving 19 bases between the germline ends. The germline V gene has CDR1 SGHVS and CDR2 FQNEAQ. The receptor comes from a young woman who had recovered from COVID-19. The rearrangement joins TRBV7-8 to TRBJ2-1, with TRBD2 as a possible D gene (5 bases). Material: PBMCs or T cells enriched from blood (not recorded which). The CDR3 DNA is TGTGCCAGCAGCTTGCATCCGGCTAGCCCTATTTACAATGAGCAGTTCTTC. Residues: CASSLHPASPIYNEQFF.